A selection of T cell receptor beta chains follows, all from one sample in a study of cytomegalovirus exposure and HLA in healthy donors. Libraries were prepared by immunoSEQ multiplex PCR; TCRdb keeps only in-frame clonotypes and omits some of them. The sample yields 100,000 to 150,000 clones, 75% to 85% seen once. Sequenced input: PBMCs. The origin of the receptors is a man aged 40-50 years in good health and CMV-seronegative. The CDR3 runs from the conserved cysteine through the conserved F or W. D genes are given only for firm matches. The size entry is marked missing in some rows and otherwise reads once, few, many or a size class.

CASSSLDSGSSNQPQHF	TGTGCCAGCAGCTCCTTGGACAGCGGTTCCAGCAATCAGCCCCAGCATTTT	.	TRBJ1-5	.	TRBV16
CASSILGTGSSNQPQHF	TGTGCCAGTAGTATTCTCGGGACAGGGTCTAGCAATCAGCCCCAGCATTTT	.	TRBJ1-5	TRBD1	TRBV19
CASSSGQGHHYGYTF	TGTGCCAGCAGCTCGGGACAGGGTCATCACTATGGCTACACCTTC	.	TRBJ1-2	TRBD1	TRBV28
CASRGGGEQYF	TGTGCCAGCCGAGGGGGCGGCGAGCAGTACTTC	.	TRBJ2-7	TRBD1	TRBV28
CASSRGLPGLTDTQYF	TGTGCCAGCAGCAGGGGACTTCCCGGACTCACAGATACGCAGTATTTT	.	TRBJ2-3	.	TRBV5-4
CAWSDGQGISNQPQHF	TGTGCCTGGAGTGACGGACAGGGGATTAGCAATCAGCCCCAGCATTTT	.	TRBJ1-5	TRBD1	TRBV30
CASSLAGGGKGEQYF	TGTGCCAGCAGCCTAGCAGGCGGGGGAAAGGGCGAGCAGTACTTC	.	TRBJ2-7	TRBD2	TRBV7-8
CAISEGGGRSDEQYF	TGTGCCATCAGTGAGGGTGGGGGGAGGTCAGACGAGCAGTACTTC	.	TRBJ2-7	.	TRBV10-3
CASSGTGVSNEQFF	TGTGCCAGTAGCGGGACAGGGGTAAGCAATGAGCAGTTCTTC	.	TRBJ2-1	TRBD1	TRBV19
CASSLVGRAQHF	TGCGCCAGCAGCTTAGTAGGGCGGGCCCAGCATTTT	.	TRBJ1-5	.	TRBV7-2
CAISEGLAGVTSYEQYF	TGTGCCATCAGTGAAGGTCTAGCGGGAGTGACATCCTACGAGCAGTACTTC	.	TRBJ2-7	TRBD2	TRBV10-3
CASSMVRVSTEAFF	TGTGCCAGTAGTATGGTCAGGGTGAGCACTGAAGCTTTCTTT	once	TRBJ1-1	.	TRBV19
CASSLVRGTEAFF	TGTGCCAGCAGCTTAGTCAGGGGGACTGAAGCTTTCTTT	few	TRBJ1-1	TRBD1	TRBV7-9
CAWSGGNTEAFF	TGTGCCTGGAGTGGAGGGAACACTGAAGCTTTCTTT	.	TRBJ1-1	.	TRBV30
CASRRPGQHYEQYF	TGCGCCAGCAGGAGGCCGGGACAGCACTACGAGCAGTACTTC	.	TRBJ2-7	TRBD1	TRBV5-1